This TCR beta chain derives from a study of cytomegalovirus exposure and HLA in healthy donors. General observations from the study: It was reported that TCR beta sequences correctly inferred the HLA-A and HLA-B alleles for most subjects.

As for this clone: Its specificity is not known.

Healthy bone marrow donors made up the donor group. Vbeta (60) and Jbeta (13) primers were used in the PCR. TCRdb's table, derived via immunoSEQ multiplex PCR, lists solely in-frame clones and lacks some. The table shows around 130,000 clones, with roughly four fifths occurring only once. The V and J ends lost 5 bases and 5 bases, in that order; junction bases with no gene match: 5. The CDR3 spans 14 residues. Germline V gene lookup returns CDR1 SGHTA and CDR2 FQGTGA. This clonotype originated in a man aged 25-45 years in good health and CMV-seronegative. Specimen: PBMCs. The chain carries TRBV7-3 and TRBJ2-1; TRBD2 matches at 8 bases. Here the CDR3 DNA reads TGTGCCAGCAGCCATCCTAGCGGGCACAATGAGCAGTTCTTC. Its protein product is CASSHPSGHNEQFF.